The 8 T cell receptor beta chains below were found in one sample sequenced in a study of blood T cell repertoires in COVID-19. TCRdb keeps only in-frame clones here, not all; method: immunoSEQ multiplex PCR. This repertoire shows approximately 75,000 clones, 75% to 90% found once; its top ten account for approximately 6.3%. The specimen sequenced was peripheral blood. The receptor set was obtained from a man older than 75 with COVID-19, enrolled during active disease.

This clone was found once. The rearrangement joins TRBV3-1 (or the pseudogene TRBV3-2) to TRBJ1-1, with TRBD1 matching 10 bases. In germline, CDR1 is LGHDT, CDR2 YNNKEL (reference sequence). This CDR3 has 12 residues. The V segment lost 3 bases and the J segment 10 bases; nucleotides outside the gene matches: 2. The CDR3 protein is CASSQDRGRAFF. In nucleotides, the CDR3 is TGTGCCAGCAGCCAGGACAGGGGGAGAGCTTTCTTT.

The chain is built from TRBV3-1 (or the pseudogene TRBV3-2) and TRBJ1-2; D is possibly TRBD1 (5 bases). The V gene's germline CDR1 is LGHDT and CDR2 YNNKEL (reference sequence). The CDR3 is 15 amino acids. V lost 1 base and J 3 bases, leaving 12 bases between the germline ends. The CDR3 here is CASSQVGGPDYGYTF. DNA of the CDR3: TGTGCCAGCAGCCAAGTGGGGGGTCCGGACTATGGCTACACCTTC.

This rearrangement joins TRBV28 to TRBJ1-1; a possible D gene is TRBD1 (5 bases). Germline CDR1 and CDR2: MDHEN and SYDVKM. Trimming stripped 7 bases from V and 5 bases from J, with 17 bases between. The CDR3 loop spans 14 amino acids. The CDR3 loop is CASIKDTFLTEAFF. The CDR3 DNA reads TGTGCCAGCATCAAGGACACCTTCCTTACTGAAGCTTTCTTT.

The gene calls are TRBV3-1 (or the pseudogene TRBV3-2) and TRBJ1-6; 8 nucleotides agree with TRBD1. Germline CDR1 and CDR2: LGHDT and YNNKEL (reference sequence). V dropped 3 bases and J dropped 6; count of bases not matched to a gene: 4. The CDR3 extends over 15 amino acids. CDR3 sequence reads: CASSQRTGSNSPLHF. The CDR3 bases are TGTGCCAGCAGCCAGCGGACAGGGAGTAATTCACCCCTCCACTTT.

The chain joins TRBV6-6 to TRBJ1-5; no definite D call. Trimming pared 5 bases from V and 6 bases from J, leaving 14 bases between. The CDR3 sequence is 14 residues long. CDR1 is MNHNY and CDR2 is SVGAGI in the germline V gene (reference sequence). In DNA, the CDR3 is TGTGCCAGCAGTCCTCCGGGAGGGCCTCAGCCCCAGCATTTT. Protein product: CASSPPGGPQPQHF.

This sequence joins TRBV4-2 and TRBJ2-7; the match to TRBD2 covers 7 bases. Germline trimming cut 2 bases from V and 2 bases from J; bases unmatched to any gene: 6. The CDR3 contains 15 residues. Germline V CDR1 and CDR2: LGHNA, YNFKEQ. CDR3 amino acids: CASSQNTGGTYEQYF. DNA of the CDR3: TGTGCCAGCAGCCAAAACACGGGGGGTACCTACGAGCAGTACTTC.

This chain connects TRBV7-2 to TRBJ1-6; perhaps TRBD1 as D (6 bases). V was cut by 7 bases and J by 8 bases, with 21 bases left in between. The germline gives CDR1 SGHTA, CDR2 FQGNSA. The CDR3 is 16 amino acids. The CDR3 DNA reads TGTGCCAGCACCTCGAGCCTGGGACAAAGGGATTCACCCCTCCACTTT. This codes for CASTSSLGQRDSPLHF.

The chain uses TRBV7-2 and TRBJ2-3; D unresolved. Looked up from germline, CDR1 is SGHTA and CDR2 is FQGNSA. The CDR3 contains 14 residues. Trimming took 3 bases from V and 2 from J, leaving 9 bases between them. The CDR3 loop reads CASSLNQDTDTQYF. CDR3 in DNA: TGTGCCAGCAGCTTGAACCAGGACACAGATACGCAGTATTTT.